This T cell receptor beta chain stems from a study of T cells in Graves' hyperthyroidism and ophthalmopathy. Template material for amplifying TCR beta CDR3 regions consisted of RNA transcripts. HTBI primers were the set used in a first-round RT-PCR of the TCR CDR3. MiXCR was run by TCRdb on the multiplex PCR reads, yielding one entry per CDR3 protein. The sample gives hundreds of thousands of distinct CDR3 sequences, roughly 15% of which show up once; 25% to 30% is in the top ten. J gave up 2 bases and V 2 bases, and 7 bases lay outside the gene matches. Germline V gene lookup returns CDR1 SGHTS and CDR2 YDEGEE. The CDR3 is 16 residues long. There are many counts of this clonotype. Its cognate antigen is unknown. Findings and caveats of the study: Most clonotypes that expanded in the thyroid above 0.001 also showed up in blood.

Around 9.9 ml of fresh peripheral blood supplied the PBMCs. The clonotype was recovered from a young woman with Graves' ophthalmopathy. The chain employs TRBV5-8 and TRBJ2-7; TRBD1 agrees at 10 bases. The sample comprised blood. The CDR3 region has the DNA TGTGCCAGCAGCTTAATGCGGGACAGGGGAACCTACGAGCAGTACTTC. This sequence encodes CASSLMRDRGTYEQYF.